Following are 28 T cell receptor beta chains from one sample sequenced in a study of blood T cell repertoires in COVID-19. Clones were sequenced by immunoSEQ multiplex PCR, and TCRdb holds only the in-frame ones, with some missing. Here the sample spans about 140,000 clones, 88% being singletons. Sequencing was performed on peripheral blood. Receptors were obtained from a woman between 50 and 59 years old with acute or convalescent COVID-19.

This clone was detected only a few times. The chain uses TRBV7-8 and TRBJ2-7; D is possibly TRBD2 (5 bases). V lost 1 base and J lost 0, with 19 bases in between. The CDR3 contains 18 residues. Per germline, CDR1 SGHVS and CDR2 FQNEAQ. The CDR3 DNA reads TGTGCCAGCAGCTTAGTGAGGTCCGCTAGCCCTAGCTCCTACGAGCAGTACTTC. Encoded protein: CASSLVRSASPSSYEQYF.

The V call is TRBV19, the J call TRBJ1-6; D call uncertain. V was trimmed by 2 bases and J by 4 bases, leaving 15 bases between them. This CDR3 comprises 17 residues. From germline, CDR1 is LNHDA and CDR2 SQIVND (reference sequence). The CDR3 DNA is TGTGCCAGTAGTATATTCAGAGGAGGAGAATATAATTCACCCCTCCACTTT. Protein sequence: CASSIFRGGEYNSPLHF.

This clone was seen a handful of times. The V gene is TRBV10-1, the J gene TRBJ2-7, with D hard to call. Trimming removed 6 bases from V and 4 bases from J, with 10 bases in between. This CDR3 has 12 amino acids. Germline V CDR1 and CDR2: WNHNN, SYGVQD (reference sequence). CDR3 amino acids: CASRHQDYEQYF. CDR3 bases: TGCGCCAGCAGACACCAAGATTACGAGCAGTACTTC.

This chain links TRBV6-5 with TRBJ1-2, with 7 nucleotides matching TRBD1. The CDR3 runs 14 residues. Germline V gene sequence: CDR1 MNHEY, CDR2 SVGAGI. V shed 3 bases and J 2 bases; nucleotides not matched to a gene: 3. This CDR3 is CASSYGDSNYGYTF. The CDR3 nucleotides are TGTGCCAGCAGTTATGGGGACAGCAACTATGGCTACACCTTC.

The chain uses TRBV5-1 and TRBJ1-2; 11 positions match TRBD1. V trimming: 4 bases; J trimming: 3 bases; junction bases outside the gene matches: 5. The CDR3 consists of 15 residues. The germline CDR1 and CDR2 sequences are SGHRS and YFSETQ. CDR3 region: CASSDRDRGDYGYTF. The CDR3 DNA reads TGCGCCAGCAGCGACCGGGACAGGGGGGACTATGGCTACACCTTC.

J is TRBJ2-1 and V is TRBV29-1, with 7 bases identical to TRBD2. CDR1 is SQVTM, CDR2 ANQGSEA, per germline. There are 17 residues in the CDR3. The CDR3 loop reads CRLKPRHSGMSYNEQFF. For the CDR3, the DNA is TGCAGGCTTAAACCGAGGCACAGCGGGATGTCCTACAATGAGCAGTTCTTC.

The J gene is TRBJ1-1, the V gene TRBV28, with D possibly matching TRBD1 (6 bases). The V and J ends lost 5 bases and 4 bases respectively, with 14 bases between them. This CDR3 comprises 14 residues. Germline assignment: CDR1 MDHEN and CDR2 SYDVKM. CDR3 sequence (DNA): TGTGCCAGCAGTGTAACAGGGTATAGCACTGAAGCTTTCTTT. Translating gives CASSVTGYSTEAFF.

The CDR3 protein is CASSLARGTTEAFF. The CDR3, as DNA: TGCGCCAGCAGCTTGGCCAGGGGAACCACTGAAGCTTTCTTT. The rearrangement links TRBV5-1 to TRBJ1-1; D perhaps matches TRBD1 (6 bases). V was cut by 0 bases and J by 4 bases, with 10 bases left in between. There are 14 residues in the CDR3. The V gene's germline CDR1 is SGHRS and CDR2 YFSETQ.

The chain has TRBV3-1 (or the pseudogene TRBV3-2) and TRBJ1-3, with unresolved D. The CDR3 contains 15 residues. V gave up 0 bases and J gave up 3 bases, with 9 bases separating them. The germline gives CDR1 LGHDT, CDR2 YNNKEL (reference sequence). For the CDR3, the DNA is TGTGCCAGCAGCCAAGAAGAAGCTTATGGAAACACCATATATTTT. It codes for CASSQEEAYGNTIYF.

The chain employs TRBV5-4 and TRBJ1-4, with a weak D call TRBD1 (5 bases). The CDR3 loop spans 15 amino acids. Trimming took off 4 bases at V and 4 bases at J, with 14 bases between the two ends. Germline loops: CDR1 SGHNT, CDR2 YYREEE (reference sequence). The CDR3: CASSPREGFNEKLFF. The CDR3 DNA sequence: TGTGCCAGCAGCCCCCGGGAGGGGTTTAATGAAAAACTGTTTTTT.

Turning to this clone: This CDR3 is also generated by other DNA sequences in the sample. The gene calls are TRBV27 and TRBJ1-1; 8 positions match TRBD1. The CDR3 extends over 12 amino acids. Germline CDR1 reads MNHEY; CDR2 reads SMNVEV (reference sequence). V gave up 5 bases and J gave up 9 bases; unmatched junction bases: 5. The CDR3 is CASSLRQGQAFF. In DNA, the CDR3 is TGTGCCAGCAGTCTGAGACAGGGGCAAGCTTTCTTT.

V usage is TRBV29-1 and J usage is TRBJ2-7; D might be TRBD2 (6 bases). CDR1 and CDR2 from the germline V gene are SQVTM and ANQGSEA. The V and J ends lost 6 bases and 2 bases respectively, with 11 bases between them. The CDR3 extends over 12 amino acids. CDR3 sequence reads: CSVAGLTYEQYF. The CDR3 nucleotides read TGCAGCGTGGCGGGGCTTACCTACGAGCAGTACTTC.

The chain links TRBV9 to TRBJ2-1; D ambiguous. V was trimmed by 3 bases and J by 0 bases, leaving 19 bases between them. Germline CDR1 reads SGDLS; CDR2 reads YYNGEE. CDR3 length: 18 residues. The CDR3: CASSAPFSVHSSYNEQFF. The DNA of the CDR3 is TGTGCCAGCAGCGCTCCCTTTAGTGTTCATAGCTCCTACAATGAGCAGTTCTTC. The variable domain in full, with the rest retrieved from reference TRBV9 and TRBJ2-1, is DSGVTQTPKHLITATGQRVTLRCSPRSGDLSVYWYQQSLDQGLQFLIQYYNGEERAKGNILERFSAQQFPDLHSELNLSSLELGDSALYFCASSAPFSVHSSYNEQFFGPGTRLTVL.

The V gene is TRBV7-2, the J gene TRBJ1-2; no clear D gene. Germline V gene sequence: CDR1 SGHTA, CDR2 FQGNSA. The CDR3 length is 13 residues. V lost 0 bases and J lost 8, with 10 bases in between. This CDR3 reads CASSLATSQGYTF. The CDR3 coding sequence is TGTGCCAGCAGCTTAGCTACATCACAGGGCTACACCTTC. The whole variable domain, remainder taken from reference TRBV7-2 and TRBJ1-2, is GAGVSQSPSNKVTEKGKDVELRCDPISGHTALYWYRQSLGQGLEFLIYFQGNSAPDKSGLPSDRFSAERTGGSVSTLTIQRTQQEDSAVYLCASSLATSQGYTFGSGTRLTVV.

This clone was counted a few times. V usage is TRBV15 and J usage is TRBJ1-5, with TRBD1 matching over 9 bases. This CDR3 is 14 amino acids long. From germline, CDR1 is LNHNV and CDR2 YYDKDF (reference sequence). J gave up 4 bases and V 6 bases, and 4 bases lay outside the gene matches. The CDR3 DNA follows: TGTGCCACCAGGTGGGGGACAGGGAATCAGCCCCAGCATTTT. It translates to CATRWGTGNQPQHF.

The chain links TRBV4-2 to TRBJ2-7, with 9 bases lining up with TRBD2. Losses at the gene ends were 0 bases for V and 3 bases for J; bases not matched to a gene: 0. The CDR3 covers 14 residues. The germline gives CDR1 LGHNA, CDR2 YNFKEQ. CDR3 sequence reads: CASSQDSGGYEQYF. CDR3 DNA: TGTGCCAGCAGCCAAGATAGCGGGGGCTACGAGCAGTACTTC.

This chain uses TRBV29-1 with TRBJ2-1, with D possibly TRBD2 on 7 matching bases. The germline CDR1 and CDR2 sequences are SQVTM and ANQGSEA. This CDR3 is built from 15 residues. Trimming stripped 3 bases from V and 1 base from J, with 13 bases between. Here the CDR3 DNA reads TGCAGCGTTGAGGGGGGGACAATATCCTACAATGAGCAGTTCTTC. Protein product: CSVEGGTISYNEQFF.

This rearrangement joins TRBV16 to TRBJ2-6; the D is unclear. This CDR3 region has 16 residues. The V gene lost 1 base and the J gene lost 0 bases, with 7 bases spanning the gap. From germline, CDR1 is KGHSY and CDR2 FQNENV. CDR3 DNA: TGTGCCAGCAGCCAATTATTTAGCTCTGGGGCCAACGTCCTGACTTTC. Translated, it gives CASSQLFSSGANVLTF.

The J gene is TRBJ1-2, the V gene TRBV19; TRBD1 matches at 11 bases. The CDR3 totals 15 residues. V was pared by 7 bases and J by 3 bases, with 7 bases of the junction left unmatched. The V gene's germline CDR1 is LNHDA and CDR2 SQIVND (reference sequence). The CDR3 nucleotides read TGTGCCAGTACCAGGACAGGGGGCCGTGACTATGGCTACACCTTC. The encoded protein is CASTRTGGRDYGYTF.

The rearrangement joins TRBV10-3 to TRBJ1-5, with D possibly matching TRBD1 (6 bases). Germline assignment: CDR1 ENHRY and CDR2 SYGVKD. Trimming took off 0 bases at V and 7 bases at J, with 13 bases between the two ends. The CDR3 has 15 amino acids. In DNA form, the CDR3 reads TGTGCCATCAGTGAGTCCGCACAGGGATACCAGCCCCAGCATTTT. Amino acid sequence: CAISESAQGYQPQHF.

The V and J genes are TRBV28 and TRBJ2-7; D gene uncertain. CDR3 size: 11 residues. Trimming took 8 bases from V and 3 from J, leaving 8 bases between them. Germline V gene data show CDR1 as MDHEN and CDR2 as SYDVKM. The CDR3 DNA follows: TGTGCCAGCCGAGGAAACTACGAGCAGTACTTC. It translates to CASRGNYEQYF.

The CDR3 DNA sequence: TGTGCCAGTAGTCGGCTAGCCAACTATGGCTACACCTTC. This translates into CASSRLANYGYTF. The chain joins TRBV19 to TRBJ1-2; D ambiguous. Trimming took off 5 bases at V and 2 bases at J, with 9 bases between the two ends. The CDR3 has 13 residues. CDR1 and CDR2 from the germline V gene are LNHDA and SQIVND (reference sequence).

Points on this clone: The junction departs from the called germline gene at one end, perhaps through a read error. V usage is TRBV5-1 and J usage is TRBJ1-1; 8 bases are a match to TRBD1. CDR1 and CDR2 (germline): SGHRS, YFSETQ. This CDR3 contains 15 residues. The CDR3 bases are TGCGCCAGCAGTTTGGACAGGGCGGTGGACACTGAAGCTTTCTTT. Translated, it gives CASSLDRAVDTEAFF.

The chain couples TRBV27 to TRBJ1-1, with a tentative D call TRBD1 (6 bases). The CDR3 is made up of 14 amino acids. The germline gives CDR1 MNHEY, CDR2 SMNVEV (reference sequence). Between the trimmed V and J ends, which lost 8 bases and 4 bases, there was a span of 17 bases. CDR3: CASSKGGAPTEAFF. CDR3 DNA: TGTGCCAGCTCAAAAGGGGGGGCTCCCACTGAAGCTTTCTTT.

The chain is built from TRBV5-1 and TRBJ2-1; 15 bases fit TRBD2. CDR1 SGHRS and CDR2 YFSETQ come from the germline V gene. The CDR3 is made up of 17 amino acids. V was clipped by 4 bases and J by 4 bases; unmatched bases: 6. The CDR3 reads CASSRGTSGRRYNEQFF. CDR3 in DNA: TGCGCCAGCAGCCGGGGGACTAGCGGGAGGCGTTACAATGAGCAGTTCTTC.

The CDR3 DNA reads as TGTGCCAGCAGCACGCACAGGGGGCACCCTGAAAAACTGTTTTTT. Amino acids: CASSTHRGHPEKLFF. The chain uses TRBV27 and TRBJ1-4; 9 bases agree with TRBD1. CDR1 and CDR2 (germline): MNHEY, SMNVEV (reference sequence). V shed 6 bases and J 7 bases; nucleotides not matched to a gene: 9. The CDR3 consists of 15 residues.

This chain uses TRBV7-2 with TRBJ2-7; a possible D gene is TRBD1 (6 bases). CDR3 length equals 14 residues. The germline V gene has CDR1 SGHTA and CDR2 FQGNSA. V lost 2 bases and J 5 bases, leaving 13 bases between the germline ends. CDR3 residues: CASSLLQGTHEQYF. The CDR3 bases are TGTGCCAGCAGCTTACTACAGGGCACCCACGAGCAGTACTTC. Based on the CDR3 plus reference TRBV7-2 and TRBJ2-7, the full variable domain is GAGVSQSPSNKVTEKGKDVELRCDPISGHTALYWYRQSLGQGLEFLIYFQGNSAPDKSGLPSDRFSAERTGGSVSTLTIQRTQQEDSAVYLCASSLLQGTHEQYFGPGTRLTVT.

The rearrangement joins TRBV6-6 to TRBJ2-3; 10 bases fit TRBD2. Germline values: CDR1 MNHNY, CDR2 SVGAGI (reference sequence). The CDR3 loop spans 15 amino acids. V lost 7 bases, J lost 4 bases, and 8 bases stayed unmatched. As DNA, the CDR3 is TGTGCCAGCACCTCCAGCGGGGGGGCCTCAGATACGCAGTATTTT. This gives the protein CASTSSGGASDTQYF.